This T cell receptor (beta chain) emerged from a study of T-cell reconstitution after alpha-beta-depleted transplantation in children. CDR1 is SGDLS, CDR2 YYNGEE, per germline. The CDR3 length is 16 residues. Trimming left V 0 bases short and J 0 bases short, with 12 bases between. Many counts were recorded for this clonotype. Unique molecular identifiers were built into the TCRbeta library. TCRdb reprocessed the PCR reads with MiXCR, giving one entry per CDR3 protein. The sample consists of about 340,000 distinct CDR3 sequences, about an eighth of them appearing once. The chain links TRBV9 to TRBJ1-1; perhaps TRBD1 as D (5 bases). The source was PBMCs, collected from the stem cell graft. This sequence was found in a human donor who donated a stem cell graft to a child with Fanconi anemia. The chain's CDR3 is CASSVGGSYMNTEAFF. Here the CDR3 DNA reads TGTGCCAGCAGCGTAGGGGGCAGCTATATGAACACTGAAGCTTTCTTT.